These T cell receptor beta chains were read from a single sample in a study of cytomegalovirus exposure and HLA in healthy donors. TCRdb's copy holds only in-frame clones and misses some; the assay was immunoSEQ multiplex PCR. Among under 200,000 clones listed, 60% to 85% were seen once. The sequenced sample consisted of PBMCs. These receptors came from a man aged 50 to 60 in good health and CMV-seropositive. Each CDR3 is given with its conserved first and last residue. The order of the fields is J gene, clone size, D gene, V gene, CDR3 DNA, CDR3 protein. D genes are given only for firm matches. Rows may omit the clone size; those that give it use once, few, many or a size class.

j_gene: TRBJ2-7; abundance: -; d_gene: TRBD2; v_gene: TRBV27; CDR3nt: TGTGCCAGCGGGGGGGTCTACGAGCAGTACTTC; CDR3aa: CASGGVYEQYF
j_gene: TRBJ1-2; abundance: -; d_gene: TRBD1; v_gene: TRBV29-1; CDR3nt: TGCAGCGGGCGTACGACAGGGTTGGGTGGCTACACCTTC; CDR3aa: CSGRTTGLGGYTF
j_gene: TRBJ1-5; abundance: once; d_gene: TRBD1; v_gene: TRBV5-1; CDR3nt: TGCGCCAGCAGCACGGGGACAGGAGATCAGCCCCAGCATTTT; CDR3aa: CASSTGTGDQPQHF
j_gene: TRBJ1-3; abundance: -; d_gene: -; v_gene: TRBV5-1; CDR3nt: TGCGCCAGCAGCTGGGACATTAGGGCCGGAAACACCATATATTTT; CDR3aa: CASSWDIRAGNTIYF
j_gene: TRBJ2-5; abundance: -; d_gene: -; v_gene: TRBV5-6; CDR3nt: TGTGCCTCCGATTCGGGGTCGGCAGAGACCCAGTACTTC; CDR3aa: CASDSGSAETQYF
j_gene: TRBJ2-2; abundance: -; d_gene: TRBD2; v_gene: TRBV4-2; CDR3nt: TGTGCCAGCAGCCCTAGCGGGAACACCGGGGAGCTGTTTTTT; CDR3aa: CASSPSGNTGELFF
j_gene: TRBJ2-3; abundance: few; d_gene: TRBD2; v_gene: TRBV6-1; CDR3nt: TGTGCCAGCAGAAGACTAGCGGGGTCCACAGATACGCAGTATTTT; CDR3aa: CASRRLAGSTDTQYF
j_gene: TRBJ1-2; abundance: few; d_gene: -; v_gene: TRBV19; CDR3nt: TGTGCCAGTAGTATGGCAAGGGGTATGGGTGGCTACACCTTC; CDR3aa: CASSMARGMGGYTF
j_gene: TRBJ2-7; abundance: -; d_gene: TRBD1; v_gene: TRBV2; CDR3nt: TGTGCCAGCTCCTCGACGGGACAGGGGGACGAGCAGTACTTC; CDR3aa: CASSSTGQGDEQYF
j_gene: TRBJ2-5; abundance: few; d_gene: -; v_gene: TRBV5-4; CDR3nt: TGTGCCAGCAGCTTGCAGTCGGCGGGCCAAGAGACCCAGTACTTC; CDR3aa: CASSLQSAGQETQYF
j_gene: TRBJ1-1; abundance: -; d_gene: -; v_gene: TRBV18; CDR3nt: TGTGCCAGCTCACCTACGGGCCTACTAGGAAACACTGAAGCTTTCTTT; CDR3aa: CASSPTGLLGNTEAFF
j_gene: TRBJ1-1; abundance: -; d_gene: -; v_gene: TRBV5-1; CDR3nt: TGCGCCAGCAGCTTGGCCGAGTTTCCGGGTGGGAACACTGAAGCTTTCTTT; CDR3aa: CASSLAEFPGGNTEAFF
j_gene: TRBJ1-4; abundance: once; d_gene: -; v_gene: TRBV11-2; CDR3nt: TGTGCCAGCAGCTTATGGAACAGAGAGAAACTGTTTTTT; CDR3aa: CASSLWNREKLFF
j_gene: TRBJ2-1; abundance: -; d_gene: TRBD2; v_gene: TRBV6-1; CDR3nt: TGTGCCAGCAGTGAAGCGGGGACTAGCGGGGGAGGCTCCTACAATGAGCAGTTCTTC; CDR3aa: CASSEAGTSGGGSYNEQFF
j_gene: TRBJ2-5; abundance: few; d_gene: -; v_gene: TRBV6-5; CDR3nt: TGTGCCAGCAGTGCCGGAGGGCTAAGGACCCAGTACTTC; CDR3aa: CASSAGGLRTQYF
j_gene: TRBJ1-5; abundance: -; d_gene: -; v_gene: TRBV28; CDR3nt: TGTGCCAGCAGTCCTGAAACAGGGTTTGGCAATCAGCCCCAGCATTTT; CDR3aa: CASSPETGFGNQPQHF
j_gene: TRBJ2-3; abundance: few; d_gene: -; v_gene: TRBV6-4; CDR3nt: TGTGCCAGCAGTGACTCGACAGGTGCAGATACGCAGTATTTT; CDR3aa: CASSDSTGADTQYF
j_gene: TRBJ1-5; abundance: -; d_gene: TRBD1; v_gene: TRBV5-8; CDR3nt: TGTGCCAGCAGCCAGGACAGGGAGCGACAGCCCCAGCATTTT; CDR3aa: CASSQDRERQPQHF
j_gene: TRBJ1-2; abundance: -; d_gene: -; v_gene: TRBV5-1; CDR3nt: TGCGCCAGCAGCCCGAGCAGGGCAGAATTAGGCTACACCTTC; CDR3aa: CASSPSRAELGYTF
j_gene: TRBJ2-7; abundance: -; d_gene: TRBD2; v_gene: TRBV7-8; CDR3nt: TGTGCCAGCAGCTTAATGCGGGGGGGCGGATGGGCCGAGCAGTACTTC; CDR3aa: CASSLMRGGGWAEQYF
j_gene: TRBJ1-2; abundance: few; d_gene: -; v_gene: TRBV4-1; CDR3nt: TGCGCCAGCAGCCAAGATGAGTACGGTTATCTTGGCTACACCTTC; CDR3aa: CASSQDEYGYLGYTF
j_gene: TRBJ2-3; abundance: -; d_gene: -; v_gene: TRBV18; CDR3nt: TGTGCCAGCTCACCACCCCGGGGGGCCCTCACAGATACGCAGTATTTT; CDR3aa: CASSPPRGALTDTQYF
j_gene: TRBJ1-1; abundance: -; d_gene: -; v_gene: TRBV5-1; CDR3nt: TGCGCCAGCAGCTTGGGCGGAGGGAACACTGAAGCTTTCTTT; CDR3aa: CASSLGGGNTEAFF
j_gene: TRBJ2-5; abundance: -; d_gene: TRBD2; v_gene: TRBV4-2; CDR3nt: TGTGCCAGCAGCAGAGCGGGGGGGCCGGAGACCCAGTACTTC; CDR3aa: CASSRAGGPETQYF
j_gene: TRBJ1-5; abundance: -; d_gene: TRBD1; v_gene: TRBV5-8; CDR3nt: TGTGCCAGCAGCTTGGGGGACAGGACGAATCAGCCCCAGCATTTT; CDR3aa: CASSLGDRTNQPQHF
j_gene: TRBJ2-2; abundance: -; d_gene: -; v_gene: TRBV29-1; CDR3nt: TGCAGCGTTGTGCCAGAAAACACCGGGGAGCTGTTTTTT; CDR3aa: CSVVPENTGELFF
j_gene: TRBJ2-3; abundance: -; d_gene: TRBD2; v_gene: TRBV5-1; CDR3nt: TGCGCCAGCAGCTTCGGGACTAGCGGGGGGTTCACAGATACGCAGTATTTT; CDR3aa: CASSFGTSGGFTDTQYF
j_gene: TRBJ2-3; abundance: -; d_gene: TRBD2; v_gene: TRBV29-1; CDR3nt: TGCAGCGTTGGGGGGGGTCCCGAAATTTTCACAGATACGCAGTATTTT; CDR3aa: CSVGGGPEIFTDTQYF
j_gene: TRBJ2-5; abundance: -; d_gene: TRBD2; v_gene: TRBV27; CDR3nt: TGTGCCAGCAGTTCGGGGACTAGCGGGGTAGAGACCCAGTACTTC; CDR3aa: CASSSGTSGVETQYF
j_gene: TRBJ2-7; abundance: -; d_gene: TRBD1; v_gene: TRBV10-3; CDR3nt: TGTGCCACTCAGAACCGGGACAGGGGGTTACAGCAGTACTTC; CDR3aa: CATQNRDRGLQQYF
j_gene: TRBJ1-1; abundance: -; d_gene: -; v_gene: TRBV7-8; CDR3nt: TGTGCCAGCAGCTACACAGGGAACACTGAAGCTTTCTTT; CDR3aa: CASSYTGNTEAFF
j_gene: TRBJ2-7; abundance: -; d_gene: TRBD2; v_gene: TRBV10-1; CDR3nt: TGCGCCAGCAGTGAGTCCCGGGGGAGGGCCTACGAGCAGTACTTC; CDR3aa: CASSESRGRAYEQYF
j_gene: TRBJ1-1; abundance: -; d_gene: TRBD1; v_gene: TRBV19; CDR3nt: TGTGCCAGTAGTTGGGACAGTAACCCGAACACTGAAGCTTTCTTT; CDR3aa: CASSWDSNPNTEAFF
j_gene: TRBJ2-1; abundance: -; d_gene: TRBD2; v_gene: TRBV7-6; CDR3nt: TGTGCCAGCAGCTTGTCAGCGGGGTTCTACAATGAGCAGTTCTTC; CDR3aa: CASSLSAGFYNEQFF
j_gene: TRBJ2-6; abundance: -; d_gene: -; v_gene: TRBV9; CDR3nt: TGTGCCAGCAGGGACCAGGGGTTAAGCTCTGGGGCCAACGTCCTGACTTTC; CDR3aa: CASRDQGLSSGANVLTF
j_gene: TRBJ1-5; abundance: -; d_gene: -; v_gene: TRBV10-2; CDR3nt: TGCGCCAGCAGTGAGTTTATCGGGGGACGTCAGCCCCAGCATTTT; CDR3aa: CASSEFIGGRQPQHF
j_gene: TRBJ2-4; abundance: -; d_gene: -; v_gene: TRBV5-6; CDR3nt: TGTGCCAGCAGCCTCAGTAACAAAAACATTCAGTACTTC; CDR3aa: CASSLSNKNIQYF
j_gene: TRBJ2-7; abundance: -; d_gene: TRBD1; v_gene: TRBV7-9; CDR3nt: TGTGCCAGCAGCTTTACCGGGACAGGGGCCATCGAGCAGTACTTC; CDR3aa: CASSFTGTGAIEQYF
j_gene: TRBJ1-1; abundance: few; d_gene: -; v_gene: TRBV29-1; CDR3nt: TGCAGCGTTGACGGCAGGCCCGGGGGAAGGAACACTGAAGCTTTCTTT; CDR3aa: CSVDGRPGGRNTEAFF
j_gene: TRBJ1-3; abundance: -; d_gene: -; v_gene: TRBV10-3; CDR3nt: TGTGCCATCAGTGAGCTCGGGGACTTCACTGGAAACACCATATATTTT; CDR3aa: CAISELGDFTGNTIYF
j_gene: TRBJ1-4; abundance: -; d_gene: TRBD1; v_gene: TRBV9; CDR3nt: TGTGCCAGCACCACGGGCCCAGGGGGTGTTACCGAAAAACTGTTTTTT; CDR3aa: CASTTGPGGVTEKLFF
j_gene: TRBJ2-2; abundance: -; d_gene: -; v_gene: TRBV4-2; CDR3nt: TGTGCCAGCAGCCAAGATCGGAACACCGGGGAGCTGTTTTTT; CDR3aa: CASSQDRNTGELFF
j_gene: TRBJ2-3; abundance: -; d_gene: -; v_gene: TRBV4-3; CDR3nt: TGCGCCAGCAGCCAGCAAACAGGAGATACGCAGTATTTT; CDR3aa: CASSQQTGDTQYF
j_gene: TRBJ1-3; abundance: -; d_gene: -; v_gene: TRBV7-9; CDR3nt: TGTGCCAGCAGCTTAGGCCAGTCAAAGGGAAACACCATATATTTT; CDR3aa: CASSLGQSKGNTIYF
j_gene: TRBJ1-6; abundance: -; d_gene: TRBD1; v_gene: TRBV10-1; CDR3nt: TGCGCCAGCAGCCTTGGACAGGGTGCCTCACCCCTCCACTTT; CDR3aa: CASSLGQGASPLHF
j_gene: TRBJ1-2; abundance: -; d_gene: TRBD1; v_gene: TRBV10-3; CDR3nt: TGTGCCATCAGTGCCGGGACAGGCATCGTTGGCTACACCTTC; CDR3aa: CAISAGTGIVGYTF
j_gene: TRBJ1-6; abundance: -; d_gene: TRBD1; v_gene: TRBV6-4; CDR3nt: TGTGCCAGCAGTGACCGGGACAGGTACCGATCGGGCCACCTGGTATTCGATTCACCCCTCCACTTT; CDR3aa: CASSDRDRYRSGHLVFDSPLHF
j_gene: TRBJ2-3; abundance: once; d_gene: -; v_gene: TRBV6-5; CDR3nt: TGTGCCAGCGGGAAAGGGGCGTCCACAGATACGCAGTATTTT; CDR3aa: CASGKGASTDTQYF
j_gene: TRBJ2-5; abundance: -; d_gene: -; v_gene: TRBV27; CDR3nt: TGTGCCAGCAGTACCTCTGGCGGGGCAGAGACCCAGTACTTC; CDR3aa: CASSTSGGAETQYF
j_gene: TRBJ1-2; abundance: few; d_gene: -; v_gene: TRBV7-2; CDR3nt: TGTGCCAGCAGCTTGGAGGGCCCGGATGGCTACACCTTC; CDR3aa: CASSLEGPDGYTF
j_gene: TRBJ1-4; abundance: -; d_gene: TRBD1; v_gene: TRBV29-1; CDR3nt: TGCAGCGTTGCTGGACAGGGGGGAGATGTAAGAGAAAAACTGTTTTTT; CDR3aa: CSVAGQGGDVREKLFF
j_gene: TRBJ1-2; abundance: -; d_gene: -; v_gene: TRBV5-6; CDR3nt: TGTGCCAGCAGCCAACTGACAGGACCTCAATATGGCTACACCTTC; CDR3aa: CASSQLTGPQYGYTF
j_gene: TRBJ1-6; abundance: few; d_gene: -; v_gene: TRBV29-1; CDR3nt: TGCAGCGTTTCTCAGAATAATTCACCCCTCCACTTT; CDR3aa: CSVSQNNSPLHF
j_gene: TRBJ2-2; abundance: -; d_gene: TRBD2; v_gene: TRBV19; CDR3nt: TGTGCCAGTAGTATGACTAGCGGGGTGCCCACCGGGGAGCTGTTTTTT; CDR3aa: CASSMTSGVPTGELFF